This TCR beta chain was documented in a study of blood T cell repertoires in COVID-19. Study information: Some COVID-19 samples were acute and others convalescent; all came from the United States, Italy and Spain. T cells, B-cell-depleted T cells, or PBMCs provided the cDNA or gDNA that served as material.

Per the original data handling: Amplification with reference gene primers provided the estimates of nucleated cell counts. Measured with immunoSEQ multiplex PCR; TCRdb has only the in-frame clones, and not every one. That table supplies the V and J calls and clone size; D and trimming were determined from the DNA. Among around 250,000 clones listed, about 91% were seen once. V was clipped by 3 bases and J by 1 base, with 22 bases between them. The CDR3 consists of 19 residues. Germline V gene sequence: CDR1 LNHDA, CDR2 SQIVND (reference sequence). The J gene is TRBJ2-1, the V gene TRBV19; TRBD1 might be the D (5 bases). The receptor was isolated from a woman between 40 and 55 years old who had recovered from COVID-19. The specimen was peripheral blood. The CDR3, as DNA: TGTGCCAGTAGTATTGCTCCCGTCCAGGGTAGGAGTTCCTACAATGAGCAGTTCTTC. This codes for CASSIAPVQGRSSYNEQFF.